What follows are 9 T cell receptor beta chains derived from one specimen sequenced in a study of OX40 agonist ivuxolimab in advanced cancers. Using immunoSEQ multiplex PCR, the repertoire was profiled, and TCRdb retains in-frame clones only, with some absent. The table includes around 48,000 clones, 83% detected once. The specimen was CD4+ or CD8+ T cells sorted from blood, collected in a trial of the OX40 agonist ivuxolimab. The receptors were gathered from an adult with an advanced solid tumor such as melanoma, head and neck, liver or kidney cancer.

The count of this clone is one. The gene calls are TRBV7-2 and TRBJ2-3, with 8 bases that match TRBD2. The CDR3 runs to 17 residues. Germline values: CDR1 SGHTA, CDR2 FQGNSA. V dropped 2 bases and J dropped 3; count of bases not matched to a gene: 10. CDR3 nucleotide sequence: TGTGCCAGCAGCTTAAGGGCGGGGGGCCAAGTGACAGATACGCAGTATTTT. Amino acid sequence: CASSLRAGGQVTDTQYF.

This clone was observed once. The CDR3 DNA reads TGCGCCAGCAGCTTGCTAGCGGGGATCACAGGAGGGCAGTACTTC. The encoded protein is CASSLLAGITGGQYF. The J gene is TRBJ2-7, the V gene TRBV5-1, with 9 positions matching TRBD2. CDR1 and CDR2 (germline): SGHRS, YFSETQ. The CDR3 is 15 amino acids. V lost 1 base, J lost 9 bases, and 11 bases stayed unmatched.

The chain joins TRBV7-2 to TRBJ2-7, with 7 nucleotides matching TRBD1. Germline V gives CDR1 SGHTA, CDR2 FQGNSA. Germline trimming cut 4 bases from V and 3 bases from J; bases unmatched to any gene: 6. The CDR3 totals 14 residues. CDR3 protein: CASSYGTANYEQYF. The CDR3 DNA follows: TGTGCCAGCAGCTATGGGACAGCGAACTACGAGCAGTACTTC.

This clone has more than one count but fewer than ten. The CDR3 loop is CASSWEGIPNTGELFF. For the CDR3, the DNA is TGTGCCAGCAGCTGGGAAGGGATCCCGAACACCGGGGAGCTGTTTTTT. V gene TRBV7-2 combines with J gene TRBJ2-2; no firm D call. This CDR3 region has 16 residues. CDR1 is SGHTA, CDR2 FQGNSA, per germline. V lost 4 bases and J lost 0, with 12 bases in between.

This chain links TRBV30 with TRBJ1-4; no firm D call. Trimming pared 3 bases from V and 7 bases from J, leaving 18 bases between. The CDR3 is 15 amino acids. CDR1 and CDR2 from the germline V gene are GTSNPN and SVGIG (reference sequence). Here the CDR3 DNA reads TGTGCCTGGAGCACCCTGGTTGGGCCGGGTGAAAAACTGTTTTTT. Its translation is CAWSTLVGPGEKLFF.

The chain recombines TRBV9 with TRBJ2-2, with 14 bases aligning to TRBD2. CDR3 length equals 17 residues. Looked up from germline, CDR1 is SGDLS and CDR2 is YYNGEE. Trimming removed 2 bases from V and 1 base from J; junction bases left unmatched: 1. In DNA, the CDR3 is TGTGCCAGCAGCGTCGGACTAGCGGGGGGGAACACCGGGGAGCTGTTTTTT. Translated, it gives CASSVGLAGGNTGELFF.

This clone occurred once. This chain joins TRBV7-2 and TRBJ1-1, with unresolved D. Trimming pared 5 bases from V and 0 bases from J, leaving 22 bases between. Germline CDR1 and CDR2: SGHTA and FQGNSA. The CDR3 is made up of 18 amino acids. The CDR3: CASSPQSGGRPMNTEAFF. DNA of the CDR3: TGTGCCAGCAGCCCGCAATCGGGCGGAAGACCAATGAACACTGAAGCTTTCTTT.

In the case of this clone: Germline is not matched at one junction end, which may reflect a read error. The chain couples TRBV7-7 to TRBJ2-2; D perhaps matches TRBD2 (5 bases). This CDR3 comprises 15 residues. The germline V gene has CDR1 SSHAT and CDR2 FNYEAQ (reference sequence). The CDR3 sequence: CASSPTGIYTGELFF. CDR3 nucleotides: TGTGCTAGCAGCCCTACCGGGATTTACACCGGGGAGCTGTTTTTT.

The chain combines TRBV7-9 with TRBJ1-1; TRBD1 agrees at 8 bases. Germline CDR1 SEHNR, CDR2 FQNEAQ (reference sequence). This CDR3 has 16 amino acids. J lost 2 bases, V lost 2 bases, and 7 bases had no gene match. This CDR3 reads CASSLRGTGGNTEAFF. The CDR3 DNA is TGTGCCAGCAGCTTAAGGGGCACAGGGGGAAACACTGAAGCTTTCTTT.